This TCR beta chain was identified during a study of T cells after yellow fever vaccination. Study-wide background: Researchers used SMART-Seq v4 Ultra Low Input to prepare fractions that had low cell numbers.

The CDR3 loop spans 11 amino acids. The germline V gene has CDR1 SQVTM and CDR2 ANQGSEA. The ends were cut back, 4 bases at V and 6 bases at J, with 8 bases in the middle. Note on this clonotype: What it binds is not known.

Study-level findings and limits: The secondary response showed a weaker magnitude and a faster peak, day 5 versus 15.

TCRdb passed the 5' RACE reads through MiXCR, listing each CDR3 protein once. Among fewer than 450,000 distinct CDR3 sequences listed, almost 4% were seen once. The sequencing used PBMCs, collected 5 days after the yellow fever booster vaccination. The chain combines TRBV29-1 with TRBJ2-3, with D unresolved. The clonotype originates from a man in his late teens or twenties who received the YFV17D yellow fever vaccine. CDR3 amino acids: CSVVAADTQYF. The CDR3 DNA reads TGCAGCGTTGTTGCTGCTGATACGCAGTATTTT.